Below are 14 T cell receptor beta chains sequenced from a single sample in a study of cytomegalovirus exposure and HLA in healthy donors. The study ran its PCR with 60 Vbeta and 13 Jbeta primers. Clones were read by immunoSEQ multiplex PCR, and TCRdb kept only the in-frame ones, dropping some. The sample consists of roughly 160,000 clones, approximately 78% of them appearing once. Sequencing was carried out using PBMCs. Receptors originate from a male donor in good health and CMV-seropositive.

V is TRBV27 and J is TRBJ1-1, with D unresolved. CDR1 is MNHEY and CDR2 is SMNVEV in the germline V gene (reference sequence). Trimming removed 3 bases from V and 0 bases from J, with 14 bases in between. The CDR3 is 16 amino acids. As DNA, the CDR3 is TGTGCCAGCAGTTTTAAGCGGTTAGGTGTGAACACTGAAGCTTTCTTT. Protein sequence: CASSFKRLGVNTEAFF.

The chain uses TRBV2 and TRBJ2-2, with D possibly matching TRBD1 (5 bases). CDR1 SNHLY and CDR2 FYNNEI come from the germline V gene. Between the trimmed V and J ends, which lost 6 bases and 6 bases, there was a span of 11 bases. The length of the CDR3 is 13 residues. The CDR3 here is CASRTTESGELFF. CDR3 DNA sequence: TGTGCCAGCAGAACGACAGAATCCGGGGAGCTGTTTTTT.

Remarks on this clone: An end of the junction does not agree with germline; a read error may underlie this. V usage is TRBV9 and J usage is TRBJ2-2, with 7 bases identical to TRBD1. This CDR3 has 15 residues. CDR1 is SGDLS and CDR2 is YYNGEE in the germline V gene. As DNA, the CDR3 is TGTGCCAGCACCGTAGGGGGCAGGGTGACCGGGGAGCTGTTTTTT. Translation: CASTVGGRVTGELFF.

The rearrangement uses TRBV28 and TRBJ2-5; tentative D call: TRBD1 (5 bases). The CDR3 is made up of 13 amino acids. The germline V and J ends were trimmed by 3 bases and 4 bases, with 9 bases remaining between them. Germline V gives CDR1 MDHEN, CDR2 SYDVKM. CDR3 in DNA: TGTGCCAGCAGTTTCCAGGGTGGAGAGACCCAGTACTTC. Its protein product is CASSFQGGETQYF.

The gene calls are TRBV6-6 and TRBJ2-7; 8 bases are a match to TRBD1. Unmatched junction bases numbered 7, after V lost 6 bases and J lost 3 bases. The CDR3 totals 14 residues. In germline, CDR1 is MNHNY, CDR2 SVGAGI (reference sequence). CDR3: CASSSPGTGYEQYF. CDR3 DNA: TGTGCCAGCAGCTCCCCCGGGACAGGCTACGAGCAGTACTTC.

V is TRBV5-6 and J is TRBJ1-1; D is ambiguous. Trimming took off 4 bases at V and 7 bases at J, with 14 bases between the two ends. The V gene's germline CDR1 is SGHDT and CDR2 YYEEEE. The CDR3 contains 13 residues. CDR3 coding DNA: TGTGCCAGCAGCCGGTCGGGAGCCCGTGAAGCTTTCTTT. Amino acids: CASSRSGAREAFF.

This clone is a singleton in its sample. The chain recombines TRBV6-4 with TRBJ2-3, with 7 bases matching TRBD2. Germline assignment: CDR1 MRHNA and CDR2 SNTAGT. This CDR3 region has 13 residues. Germline trimming cut 8 bases from V and 3 bases from J; bases unmatched to any gene: 5. CDR3 amino acids: CASSREVTDTQYF. The CDR3 nucleotides are TGTGCCAGCTCTCGGGAGGTGACAGATACGCAGTATTTT.

This clone was recorded only once. The chain employs TRBV10-1 and TRBJ1-2; TRBD1 aligns across 10 bases. Germline V CDR1 and CDR2: WNHNN, SYGVQD (reference sequence). The ends lost 6 bases at V and 3 bases at J; junction bases unmatched: 7. The CDR3 contains 15 residues. The CDR3 sequence is CASSRGTGDDYGYTF. The CDR3 DNA reads as TGCGCCAGCAGCCGCGGGACAGGGGACGACTATGGCTACACCTTC.

This chain connects TRBV11-2 to TRBJ2-7, with 9 bases matching TRBD2. CDR1 is SGHAT and CDR2 is FQNNGV in the germline V gene. J was trimmed by 1 base and V by 0 bases; bases with no gene match: 13. The CDR3 spans 19 residues. The CDR3 reads CASSLDQVASGVRSYEQYF. The CDR3 DNA reads TGTGCCAGCAGCTTAGATCAGGTGGCTAGCGGGGTGCGGTCCTACGAGCAGTACTTC.

The rearrangement links TRBV5-8 to TRBJ2-7, with D perhaps matching TRBD1 (5 bases). The CDR3 contains 12 residues. V was trimmed by 0 bases and J by 9 bases, leaving 10 bases between them. The germline V gene encodes CDR1 SGHTS and CDR2 YDEGEE. CDR3 amino acids: CASSLVRAGQYF. The CDR3 coding sequence is TGTGCCAGCAGCTTGGTCAGGGCTGGGCAGTACTTC.

This clone turned up a few times. The chain joins TRBV7-2 to TRBJ2-3; 8 nucleotides line up with TRBD2. With 1 base clipped from V and 0 bases from J, the junction kept 12 bases outside the gene matches. This CDR3 is built from 19 residues. CDR1 and CDR2 from the germline V gene are SGHTA and FQGNSA. CDR3 bases: TGTGCCAGCAGCTTAGGCATTGCGGGGGGTTGGGGAAGCACAGATACGCAGTATTTT. It yields the protein CASSLGIAGGWGSTDTQYF.

The CDR3 loop is CAISELETDTQYF. In DNA form, the CDR3 reads TGTGCCATCAGTGAGTTAGAAACAGATACGCAGTATTTT. V usage is TRBV10-3 and J usage is TRBJ2-3; D unclear. Deletions cut 1 base from V and 3 bases from J, with 5 bases between. Germline-derived CDR1 and CDR2 are ENHRY and SYGVKD. The CDR3 consists of 13 residues.

The chain joins TRBV6-5 to TRBJ1-1; possible D gene TRBD1, 6 bases. This CDR3 has 14 amino acids. Trimming removed 0 bases at V and 3 bases at J, with 8 bases between. Per the germline V gene, CDR1 is MNHEY and CDR2 is SVGAGI. CDR3 in amino acids: CASSYSNRDTEAFF. Here the CDR3 DNA reads TGTGCCAGCAGTTACTCGAACAGGGACACTGAAGCTTTCTTT.

This chain joins TRBV2 and TRBJ2-2; D gene unclear. From germline, CDR1 is SNHLY and CDR2 FYNNEI. The CDR3 sequence is 15 residues long. Trimming shortened V by 3 bases and J by 1 base, and 9 bases separated the two germline ends. CDR3 DNA sequence: TGTGCCAGCAGTGATACGGTTGGGAACACCGGGGAGCTGTTTTTT. Amino acid sequence: CASSDTVGNTGELFF.